This T cell receptor beta chain appears in the sequencing data of a study of CD8+ T cells in alopecia areata. Trimming left V 2 bases short and J 8 bases short, with 11 bases between. The CDR3 contains 14 residues. The germline gives CDR1 SGHRS, CDR2 YFSETQ. Specified treatment: oral pan-JAK inhibitor, 5-10 mg twice daily. As the sequencing template, cDNA was produced by extracting RNA and reverse transcribing it. Method: immunoSEQ multiplex PCR; TCRdb's copy keeps in-frame clones and lacks some. In the table there are about 210,000 clones, approximately 67% of which are singletons. This chain joins TRBV5-1 and TRBJ1-6; perhaps TRBD1 as D (6 bases). The sequencing used CD4+ T cells sorted from blood, collected around week 44, from a patient treated with tofacitinib. The receptor's source is a human donor with alopecia areata. CDR3 protein: CASSFGGTDSPLHF. For the CDR3, the DNA is TGCGCCAGCAGCTTCGGGGGCACTGATTCACCCCTCCACTTT.